These T cell receptor beta chains were read from a single sample in a study of OX40 agonist ivuxolimab in advanced cancers. Sequencing was performed with immunoSEQ multiplex PCR; in TCRdb, only in-frame clones are kept and a portion is missing. The sample lists roughly 50,000 clones; approximately 90% were seen once. The sequences come from CD4+ or CD8+ T cells sorted from blood, collected in a trial of the OX40 agonist ivuxolimab. The receptors derive from an adult with an advanced solid tumor such as melanoma, head and neck, liver or kidney cancer. The CDR3 runs from the conserved cysteine through the conserved F or W.

TRBV11-1	TRBJ2-7	CASSFRESYEQYF
TRBV2	TRBJ2-7	CASSDYLAGEQYF
TRBV7-8	TRBJ2-2	CASSLGQELNTGELFF
TRBV6-6	TRBJ2-7	CASSYSREAAYEQYF
TRBV29-1	TRBJ2-7	CSVDLARGGSSYEQYF
TRBV19	TRBJ1-5	CASSPLLGEPQHF
TRBV9	TRBJ2-1	CASSVGGGQEFF
TRBV6-5	TRBJ1-6	CASTETGRNSPLHF
TRBV30	TRBJ1-5	CAWSVQGSNQPQHF
TRBV7-2	TRBJ1-1	CASSLLISGTEAFF
TRBV29-1	TRBJ2-3	CSVDATSGVRTDTQYF
TRBV4-1	TRBJ2-1	CASSQVPSEGGGLNEQFF
TRBV28	TRBJ2-1	CASGRGQIYNEQFF
TRBV4-1	TRBJ1-1	CASSQNSVIGYEAFF
TRBV19	TRBJ2-1	CASSILGQGLFDEQFF
TRBV4-3	TRBJ2-7	CASSRSQGDEQYF
TRBV6-5	TRBJ2-5	CASSYSGHTQETQYF
TRBV4-3	TRBJ1-4	CASSQRRETNEKLFF
TRBV9	TRBJ1-5	CASSVGTADNQPQHF
TRBV7-9	TRBJ1-4	CASSLVLWGRSEKLFF
TRBV30	TRBJ1-4	CAWSGGGGKLFF
TRBV25-1	TRBJ2-1	CASSEPGLASVEFF
TRBV9	TRBJ2-2	CASTSGGLNTGELFF
TRBV19	TRBJ2-1	CASKIAAESSYNEQFF
TRBV6-5	TRBJ1-4	CASSYSHGGEKLFF
TRBV7-9	TRBJ2-1	CASHLGGSYNEQFF
TRBV19	TRBJ1-5	CASRSGTGGWNQPQHF
TRBV19	TRBJ1-1	CASSLGINSEAFF
TRBV27	TRBJ1-1	CASGRLNTEAFF
TRBV9	TRBJ1-2	CASSTPDSNYGYTF
TRBV5-4	TRBJ2-3	CASTTTDTQYF
TRBV11-2	TRBJ2-4	CASSNLQAPTGIQYF
TRBV27	TRBJ1-5	CASSWGWNQPQHF
TRBV7-8	TRBJ1-6	CASSLTGKQTYNSPLHF
TRBV2	TRBJ2-1	CASSLSLVSSYNEQFF
TRBV29-1	TRBJ1-1	CSVEGVFVNTEAFF
TRBV19	TRBJ1-5	CASSMWGFQPQHF
TRBV5-4	TRBJ2-1	CASRAGTSPYNEQFF
TRBV7-6	TRBJ2-7	CASSPLPTADRVPYEQYF
TRBV19	TRBJ2-7	CASSIAAGAAYEQYF
TRBV7-9	TRBJ2-7	CASSPSGGAHEQYF
TRBV28	TRBJ1-5	CASSFGQGRFQPQHF
TRBV29-1	TRBJ2-3	CSVVLVLPVTDTQYF
TRBV30	TRBJ1-5	CAWSEGVPANQPQHF
TRBV28	TRBJ2-7	CASSSDLTASYEQYF
TRBV19	TRBJ1-1	CASSIGFGQGTEAFF
TRBV5-1	TRBJ2-2	CASSPRHGGETPNTGELFF
TRBV4-1	TRBJ1-3	CASSSPGGPGNTIYF
TRBV7-3	TRBJ2-3	CASSPPGPTDTQYF
TRBV6-1	TRBJ1-1	CASNEGGGTEAFF
TRBV19	TRBJ2-1	CASSIPSGLAGVENEQFF
TRBV13	TRBJ2-4	CASSSQGPAKNIQYF
TRBV27	TRBJ1-1	CASSHNTEAFF
TRBV7-2	TRBJ2-3	CASSFGTSSTDTQYF
TRBV11-2	TRBJ1-2	CASSFRQDYGYTF
TRBV11-2	TRBJ2-3	CASSPYYSGGTDTQYF
TRBV7-9	TRBJ2-7	CATPYEQYF
TRBV9	TRBJ2-3	CASSPEGDTDTQYF
TRBV11-2	TRBJ2-7	CASSLRAYEQYF
TRBV18	TRBJ1-1	CASSPLGQGPEAFF